The text below deals with one TCR beta chain. The data are from a study of T cell responses to AZD1222 COVID-19 vaccine. The assay was immunoSEQ multiplex PCR, and TCRdb's table has in-frame clones only and misses some. Altogether some 120,000 clones are present, 89% being singletons, with the ten largest covering 3.5% to 5%. Trimming stripped 2 bases from V and 7 bases from J, with 16 bases between. The germline gives CDR1 SGHNT, CDR2 YYREEE (reference sequence). The CDR3 length is 15 residues. The chain uses TRBV5-4 and TRBJ2-1, with unresolved D. This clonotype was obtained from an adult in good health. The sample here was peripheral blood, taken on day 0 of AZD1222 vaccination. The DNA for the CDR3 is TGTGCCAGCAGCTTTCTAGATATAGGGTATAATGAGCAGTTCTTC. It yields the protein CASSFLDIGYNEQFF. The complete variable domain, with remaining parts taken from reference TRBV5-4 and TRBJ2-1, reads ETGVTQSPTHLIKTRGQQVTLRCSSQSGHNTVSWYQQALGQGPQFIFQYYREEENGRGNFPPRFSGLQFPNYSSELNVNALELDDSALYLCASSFLDIGYNEQFFGPGTRLTVL.